This TCR beta chain originates from a study of T cell changes during pregnancy in multiple sclerosis (dated by TCRdb to the late 2010s). About the study as a whole: The study looked at changes in the T cell repertoire across pregnancy in women with multiple sclerosis.

Worth noting for this clone: Which antigen it targets is not known. It has no much larger one-base neighbor in the sample; base qualities were not kept.

Trimming removed 0 bases from V and 3 bases from J; the gene matches leave 2 bases unexplained. Measured from the cysteine to the phenylalanine, the CDR3 is 15 residues long. Solely the CDR3 DNA is kept, with 45 bases framed from the first base. Taken from the germline V gene, the CDR1 and CDR2 loops are SGHRS and YFSETQ. Library construction relied on the immunoSEQ multiplex PCR assay. TCRdb holds this immuneACCESS table with in-frame rearrangements only. Some clones are missing; in checked studies, unresolved V genes explain under half, and the rest has no known cause. This sample is represented by more than 25,000 clones; about 92% of them were singletons. The ten largest clones take up more than 0.7% of the sample.

The sample here was CD4+ T cells from peripheral blood mononuclear cells, taken in the first trimester of pregnancy. Here the chain combines TRBV5-1 and TRBJ2-2; 7 central nucleotides agree with TRBD2. This receptor was taken from a female donor with multiple sclerosis, enrolled in a pregnancy study. This receptor has the CDR3 CASSLGGGDTGELFF. The nucleotide sequence reads as follows: TGCGCCAGCAGCTTGGGCGGGGGTGACACCGGGGAGCTGTTTTTT.